Each of the 24 T cell receptor beta chains below was sequenced from the same sample in a study of blood T cell repertoires in COVID-19. The assay was immunoSEQ multiplex PCR, and TCRdb's table has in-frame clones only and misses some. In the table there are about 80,000 clones, around 90% of which are singletons. The sequenced sample consisted of peripheral blood. Every receptor here comes from a man aged 70-80 years with acute or convalescent COVID-19.

The rearrangement links TRBV11-2 to TRBJ2-5, with no clear D. The CDR3 runs to 14 residues. Trimming cost V 4 bases and J 5 bases, with 14 bases left between them. From germline, CDR1 is SGHAT and CDR2 FQNNGV. CDR3 sequence: CASSSLASVETQYF. CDR3 coding DNA: TGTGCCAGCAGCTCCCTGGCCAGTGTGGAGACCCAGTACTTC.

The chain uses TRBV28 and TRBJ1-1; weak D call: TRBD1 (5 bases). Per the germline V gene, CDR1 is MDHEN and CDR2 is SYDVKM. The CDR3 extends over 14 amino acids. V was shortened by 5 bases and J by 10 bases, with 20 bases between the two germline ends. The DNA for the CDR3 is TGTGCCAGCAGTCCAAGCGGGGCCCGAAGTCTAGCTTTCTTT. Encoded protein: CASSPSGARSLAFF.

This chain connects TRBV21-1 to TRBJ2-2; the table names TRBD1, a call not compared with the DNA. TRBV21-1 is described as a pseudogene. The CDR3 extends over 16 amino acids. The CDR3 bases are TGTGCCAGCAGCAAAAGCCGGACAGGTTACACCGGGGAGCTGTTTTTT. Amino acid sequence: CASSKSRTGYTGELFF.

CDR3 loop: CASSGQGAGGYTF. CDR3 DNA: TGTGCCAGCAGCGGACAGGGGGCGGGTGGCTACACCTTC. The gene calls are TRBV2 and TRBJ1-2; 11 nucleotides align to TRBD1. Germline CDR1 SNHLY, CDR2 FYNNEI. The CDR3 is 13 amino acids. The V segment lost 6 bases and the J segment 7 bases; nucleotides outside the gene matches: 4.

The rearrangement joins TRBV21-1 to TRBJ2-7; whether TRBD1, the table's D call, matches the DNA was not checked. TRBV21-1 is noted as a pseudogene. The CDR3 runs to 16 residues. The CDR3 loop is CASSHFRDTKPYEQYF. CDR3 bases: TGTGCCAGCAGCCATTTCCGGGACACCAAACCCTACGAGCAGTACTTC.

There are a few counts of this clone. The chain carries TRBV7-2 and TRBJ1-2, with D perhaps matching TRBD1 (6 bases). The CDR3 length is 14 residues. Trimming removed 5 bases at V and 8 bases at J, with 18 bases between. The germline V gene has CDR1 SGHTA and CDR2 FQGNSA. CDR3 residues: CASSPRGAAEGYTF. CDR3 nucleotide sequence: TGTGCCAGCAGCCCGCGGGGGGCAGCGGAGGGCTACACCTTC.

The chain uses TRBV28 and TRBJ2-3; 8 bases agree with TRBD1. The V and J ends lost 6 bases and 6 bases, in that order; junction bases with no gene match: 8. The CDR3 totals 14 residues. Germline loops: CDR1 MDHEN, CDR2 SYDVKM. CDR3 coding DNA: TGTGCCAGCAGCCCAGGGGGCGTTCAGGATACGCAGTATTTT. Protein product: CASSPGGVQDTQYF.

The chain joins TRBV5-1 to TRBJ1-6; 10 positions match TRBD1. The germline V gene encodes CDR1 SGHRS and CDR2 YFSETQ. The CDR3 sequence is 15 residues long. V shed 5 bases, J shed 7 bases, and the junction held 6 bases outside the gene matches. Here the CDR3 DNA reads TGCGCCAGCAGTTATGGGACAGGGGACAATTCACCCCTCCACTTT. Residues: CASSYGTGDNSPLHF.

This chain connects TRBV29-1 to TRBJ2-1; D gene unclear. This CDR3 contains 14 residues. The germline V gene has CDR1 SQVTM and CDR2 ANQGSEA. The V gene lost 2 bases and the J gene lost 2 bases, with 10 bases spanning the gap. CDR3 in amino acids: CSVETQVTYNEQFF. The CDR3 DNA sequence: TGCAGCGTTGAAACTCAGGTGACCTACAATGAGCAGTTCTTC.

This chain joins TRBV11-2 and TRBJ2-3, with 9 bases aligning to TRBD1. The germline V gene has CDR1 SGHAT and CDR2 FQNNGV. This CDR3 is 15 amino acids long. V shed 1 base and J 5 bases; nucleotides not matched to a gene: 4. In DNA, the CDR3 is TGTGCCAGCAGCTTAGGATGGACAGGGGTAGATACGCAGTATTTT. This translates into CASSLGWTGVDTQYF. Filled out from reference TRBV11-2 and TRBJ2-3, the complete variable domain reads EAGVAQSPRYKIIEKRQSVAFWCNPISGHATLYWYQQILGQGPKLLIQFQNNGVVDDSQLPKDRFSAERLKGVDSTLKIQPAKLEDSAVYLCASSLGWTGVDTQYFGPGTRLTVL.

This chain links TRBV4-3 with TRBJ1-5; unclear D gene. Germline CDR1 LGHNA, CDR2 YSLEER. The V and J ends lost 4 bases and 0 bases respectively, with 10 bases between them. This CDR3 has 15 residues. CDR3: CASSPGVGSNQPQHF. The CDR3 region has the DNA TGCGCCAGCAGCCCCGGGGTTGGTAGCAATCAGCCCCAGCATTTT.

V is TRBV29-1 and J is TRBJ2-1, with 7 bases fitting TRBD1. Unmatched junction bases numbered 11, after V lost 6 bases and J lost 3 bases. The CDR3 extends over 15 amino acids. Germline V gene sequence: CDR1 SQVTM, CDR2 ANQGSEA. The DNA of the CDR3 is TGCAGCGTAAAACTACAGGGGACCATCTACAATGAGCAGTTCTTC. Encoded protein: CSVKLQGTIYNEQFF.

The rearrangement joins TRBV5-4 to TRBJ1-4, with D possibly TRBD1 on 6 matching bases. V lost 4 bases to trimming and J lost 3 bases, with 10 bases between them. The CDR3 is 14 amino acids. Germline-derived CDR1 and CDR2 are SGHNT and YYREEE (reference sequence). In nucleotides, the CDR3 is TGTGCCAGCAGCCCACAGGGACCTAATGAAAAACTGTTTTTT. It codes for CASSPQGPNEKLFF.

This rearrangement joins TRBV7-2 to TRBJ2-7; possible D gene TRBD2, 6 bases. The ends were cut back, 0 bases at V and 4 bases at J, with 16 bases in the middle. This CDR3 spans 16 amino acids. CDR1 is SGHTA and CDR2 is FQGNSA in the germline V gene. The CDR3 DNA reads TGTGCCAGCAGCTTAGCGGAGGGCAGCCGGGGGTACGAGCAGTACTTC. The encoded protein is CASSLAEGSRGYEQYF.

The J gene is TRBJ2-7, the V gene TRBV15; the D is unclear. V was cut by 0 bases and J by 3 bases, with 6 bases left in between. The CDR3 extends over 13 amino acids. Per germline, CDR1 LNHNV and CDR2 YYDKDF (reference sequence). CDR3 bases: TGTGCCACCAGCAGAGATTTGAGCTACGAGCAGTACTTC. Amino acids: CATSRDLSYEQYF.

The chain carries TRBV28 and TRBJ1-2; D gene unclear. CDR1 MDHEN and CDR2 SYDVKM come from the germline V gene. The CDR3 has 19 amino acids. Trimming removed 3 bases at V and 1 base at J, with 24 bases between. As DNA, the CDR3 is TGTGCCAGCAGTTTCCACATTACGCTTCGACTCTACCATAACTATGGCTACACCTTC. Its protein product is CASSFHITLRLYHNYGYTF.

This chain uses TRBV28 with TRBJ2-2, with TRBD2 matching 8 bases. The V segment lost 9 bases and the J segment 0 bases; nucleotides outside the gene matches: 3. This CDR3 is 14 amino acids long. The germline V gene has CDR1 MDHEN and CDR2 SYDVKM. The CDR3 protein is CASYSGANTGELFF. CDR3 in DNA: TGTGCCAGTTATAGCGGGGCGAACACCGGGGAGCTGTTTTTT.

V is TRBV9 and J is TRBJ1-4; 7 bases line up with TRBD1. This CDR3 spans 14 amino acids. Per germline, CDR1 SGDLS and CDR2 YYNGEE. With V trimmed by 2 bases and J by 8 bases, 6 bases remained unmatched. The CDR3 reads CASSVDRAGEKLFF. The DNA of the CDR3 is TGTGCCAGCAGCGTCGACAGGGCCGGCGAAAAACTGTTTTTT.

This clone was seen a few times. This chain joins TRBV5-1 and TRBJ2-7, with D maybe TRBD1 (6 bases). There are 15 residues in the CDR3. Germline assignment: CDR1 SGHRS and CDR2 YFSETQ. V was trimmed by 5 bases and J by 0 bases, leaving 15 bases between them. The CDR3 protein is CASRIVWGPSYEQYF. The CDR3 region has the DNA TGCGCCAGCAGGATCGTTTGGGGGCCCTCCTACGAGCAGTACTTC.

The chain is built from TRBV27 and TRBJ2-1; 9 nucleotides agree with TRBD2. The CDR3 consists of 16 residues. Germline V gene lookup returns CDR1 MNHEY and CDR2 SMNVEV (reference sequence). V lost 2 bases, J lost 8 bases, and 10 bases stayed unmatched. The DNA of the CDR3 is TGTGCCAGCAGTTTAGCGGGAGGGATTCAGGTCCATGAGCAGTTCTTC. Encoded protein: CASSLAGGIQVHEQFF.

As to this clone: Germline is not matched at one junction end, which may reflect a read error. The chain recombines TRBV2 with TRBJ1-6; unclear D gene. From germline, CDR1 is SNHLY and CDR2 FYNNEI. This CDR3 contains 14 residues. The CDR3: CASREGLRNSPLHF. Here the CDR3 DNA reads TGTGCCAGCAGGGAAGGGCTCCGAAATTCACCCCTCCACTTT.

The rearrangement links TRBV11-2 to TRBJ1-1; D gene ambiguous. The germline V and J ends were trimmed by 5 bases and 7 bases, with 20 bases remaining between them. The CDR3 runs 15 residues. Germline V lookup: CDR1 SGHAT, CDR2 FQNNGV. The CDR3 loop is CASSQSPTGSYEAFF. CDR3 in DNA: TGTGCCAGCAGCCAATCCCCGACGGGGTCCTATGAAGCTTTCTTT.

CDR3 region: CASSEQETQYF. The CDR3 nucleotides are TGTGCCAGCAGCGAGCAAGAGACCCAGTACTTC. J is TRBJ2-5 and V is TRBV11-2, with unresolved D. Germline CDR1 reads SGHAT; CDR2 reads FQNNGV. V lost 5 bases, J lost 2 bases, and 3 bases lay in between. The CDR3 has 11 amino acids.

This rearrangement joins TRBV10-3 to TRBJ2-7; 7 nucleotides line up with TRBD2. Germline V lookup: CDR1 ENHRY, CDR2 SYGVKD. The CDR3 has 13 amino acids. J gave up 6 bases and V 6 bases, and 8 bases lay outside the gene matches. The CDR3 protein is CAISPGPGGEQYF. As DNA, the CDR3 is TGTGCCATCAGCCCGGGACCGGGGGGCGAGCAGTACTTC.